This entry is about one T cell receptor (beta chain). Treg sorting used a CD4+CD25+CD127-/low gate. Using its own MiXCR run on the 5' RACE reads, TCRdb lists one record per CDR3 protein. This table holds fewer than 75,000 distinct CDR3 sequences, less than 30% found once. This receptor was taken from a female donor with breast cancer. Source material: tumor-infiltrating Tregs sorted from the breast tumor.

In DNA form, the CDR3 reads TGTGCCAGCAGCCCGACGCCTAGCGGGGGCTACGAGCAGTACTTC. It codes for CASSPTPSGGYEQYF. The chain carries TRBV7-2 and TRBJ2-7, with 10 bases aligning to TRBD2. Unmatched junction bases numbered 7, after V lost 5 bases and J lost 3 bases. The CDR3 is 15 amino acids. The germline gives CDR1 SGHTA, CDR2 FQGNSA.